Presented here are 28 T cell receptor beta chains from one specimen sequenced in a study of blood T cell repertoires in COVID-19. TCRdb's table, derived via immunoSEQ multiplex PCR, lists solely in-frame clones and lacks some. The sample contains roughly 170,000 clones, roughly 90% of which appear only once. The sequenced sample was peripheral blood. The source is a man in his sixties or seventies with active or convalescent COVID-19.

The V gene is TRBV11-2, the J gene TRBJ2-5, with 8 nucleotides matching TRBD2. Germline V CDR1 and CDR2: SGHAT, FQNNGV. The CDR3 totals 14 residues. The J segment lost 4 bases and the V segment lost 3 bases, leaving 4 bases of the junction unmatched. For the CDR3, the DNA is TGTGCCAGCAGCTTCGCCGGGAGGGGAGAGACCCAGTACTTC. It translates to CASSFAGRGETQYF.

This sequence joins TRBV19 and TRBJ1-2, with TRBD1 identical over 11 bases. The CDR3 is made up of 13 amino acids. Per the germline V gene, CDR1 is LNHDA and CDR2 is SQIVND (reference sequence). V shed 5 bases and J 6 bases; nucleotides not matched to a gene: 2. CDR3 sequence: CASSWGQGDGYTF. The CDR3 coding sequence is TGTGCCAGTAGTTGGGGACAGGGGGATGGCTACACCTTC.

V is TRBV6-2 or TRBV6-3 and J is TRBJ1-1; D gene unclear. Germline V gene lookup returns CDR1 MNHEY and CDR2 SVGEGT. Trimming stripped 4 bases from V and 4 bases from J, with 4 bases between. CDR3 size: 11 residues. In DNA, the CDR3 is TGTGCCAGCAGTTCCGGCACTGAAGCTTTCTTT. It encodes CASSSGTEAFF.

The rearrangement joins TRBV5-1 to TRBJ2-7, with 9 bases lining up with TRBD1. Trimming removed 4 bases from V and 6 bases from J; junction bases left unmatched: 14. Germline V gene lookup returns CDR1 SGHRS and CDR2 YFSETQ. The CDR3 covers 16 residues. This chain's CDR3 is CASSLQTGTGFGEQYF. DNA for the CDR3: TGCGCCAGCAGCCTCCAAACCGGGACAGGGTTTGGCGAGCAGTACTTC.

The chain couples TRBV7-2 to TRBJ2-6; 8 nucleotides agree with TRBD2. The J segment lost 0 bases and the V segment lost 4 bases, leaving 8 bases of the junction unmatched. The length of the CDR3 is 18 residues. Germline loops: CDR1 SGHTA, CDR2 FQGNSA. In DNA, the CDR3 is TGTGCCAGCAGCTCCTTTGTCGGGACTAGCTCTGGGGCCAACGTCCTGACTTTC. It specifies CASSSFVGTSSGANVLTF.

The chain combines TRBV2 with TRBJ1-1; 8 bases agree with TRBD1. J was trimmed by 7 bases and V by 4 bases; bases with no gene match: 8. Germline loops: CDR1 SNHLY, CDR2 FYNNEI. CDR3 length: 14 residues. The CDR3 DNA reads TGTGCCAGCAGTGTATGGGGACAGGCCTTTGAAGCTTTCTTT. It codes for CASSVWGQAFEAFF. Full variable domain (outside the CDR3, taken from reference TRBV2 and TRBJ1-1): EPEVTQTPSHQVTQMGQEVILRCVPISNHLYFYWYRQILGQKVEFLVSFYNNEISEKSEIFDDQFSVERPDGSNFTLKIRSTKLEDSAMYFCASSVWGQAFEAFFGQGTRLTVV.

The genes are TRBV30 and TRBJ2-1; D gene uncertain. Germline V gene lookup returns CDR1 GTSNPN and CDR2 SVGIG (reference sequence). V was pared by 2 bases and J by 2 bases, with 4 bases between. The CDR3 has 12 residues. DNA of the CDR3: TGTGCCTGGAGTCCGGCCTACAATGAGCAGTTCTTC. It translates to CAWSPAYNEQFF.

The V gene is TRBV30, the J gene TRBJ1-3; TRBD1 matches 10 bases. V shed 0 bases and J 2 bases; nucleotides not matched to a gene: 7. The CDR3 contains 17 residues. Germline loops: CDR1 GTSNPN, CDR2 SVGIG (reference sequence). CDR3: CAWSVSRTGGTGNTIYF. The CDR3 bases are TGTGCCTGGAGTGTATCCCGGACAGGGGGAACTGGAAACACCATATATTTT. The full variable domain, completed using reference TRBV30 and TRBJ1-3, is SQTIHQWPATLVQPVGSPLSLECTVEGTSNPNLYWYRQAAGRGLQLLFYSVGIGQISSEVPQNLSASRPQDRQFILSSKKLLLSDSGFYLCAWSVSRTGGTGNTIYFGEGSWLTVV.

The chain joins TRBV5-1 to TRBJ2-1; D is unresolved. Germline-derived CDR1 and CDR2 are SGHRS and YFSETQ. The V gene lost 0 bases and the J gene lost 11 bases, with 18 bases spanning the gap. The CDR3 spans 15 residues. CDR3 amino acids: CASSLAPGPGPQQFF. In DNA, the CDR3 is TGCGCCAGCAGCTTGGCCCCGGGTCCTGGCCCTCAGCAGTTCTTC.

The chain recombines TRBV25-1 with TRBJ1-4, with TRBD1 matching 8 bases. Germline V CDR1 and CDR2: MGHDK, SYGVNS. Trimming took 3 bases from V and 4 from J; bases not matched to a gene: 7. The length of the CDR3 is 16 residues. The CDR3 loop reads CASSDFTGGINEKLFF. The CDR3 DNA reads as TGTGCCAGCAGTGATTTCACAGGGGGAATTAATGAAAAACTGTTTTTT.

This sequence joins TRBV28 and TRBJ2-7; 10 bases agree with TRBD1. The CDR3 has 14 residues. Germline-derived CDR1 and CDR2 are MDHEN and SYDVKM. Unmatched junction bases numbered 7, after V lost 5 bases and J lost 6 bases. CDR3 amino acids: CASSPGTGDGEQYF. The DNA of the CDR3 is TGTGCCAGCAGTCCCGGGACAGGGGATGGCGAGCAGTACTTC.

The rearrangement joins TRBV5-1 to TRBJ2-3; tentatively, D is TRBD2 (5 bases). The V gene lost 4 bases and the J gene lost 1 base, with 7 bases spanning the gap. CDR3 length: 13 amino acids. Germline V gene sequence: CDR1 SGHRS, CDR2 YFSETQ. The CDR3 loop reads CASSEEGTDTQYF. CDR3 coding DNA: TGCGCCAGCAGCGAGGAGGGCACAGATACGCAGTATTTT.

The genes are TRBV29-1 and TRBJ2-1, with 16 bases aligning to TRBD2. Germline V lookup: CDR1 SQVTM, CDR2 ANQGSEA. CDR3 length: 16 amino acids. Trimming at V came to 7 bases and at J to 4 bases, leaving 7 bases not matched to a gene. The CDR3 sequence: CSAGTSGRGSYNEQFF. CDR3 in DNA: TGCAGCGCCGGGACTAGCGGGAGGGGAAGTTACAATGAGCAGTTCTTC.

The gene calls are TRBV15 and TRBJ1-5; D unresolved. Looked up from germline, CDR1 is LNHNV and CDR2 is YYDKDF (reference sequence). Between the trimmed V and J ends, which lost 3 bases and 1 base, there was a span of 10 bases. There are 15 residues in the CDR3. CDR3 region: CATSSEARSNQPQHF. CDR3 sequence (DNA): TGTGCCACCAGCAGTGAGGCCCGCAGCAATCAGCCCCAGCATTTT.

The chain is built from TRBV6-2 or TRBV6-3 and TRBJ2-7; possible D gene TRBD2, 5 bases. The germline V gene encodes CDR1 MNHEY and CDR2 SVGEGT. The CDR3 covers 15 residues. Trimming took 2 bases from V and 0 from J, leaving 11 bases between them. The DNA for the CDR3 is TGTGCCAGCAGTTACCTTACCGGGATCTCCTACGAGCAGTACTTC. It is translated as CASSYLTGISYEQYF.

This clone has only a few counts. The V call is TRBV7-2, the J call TRBJ2-2; no clear D gene. Looked up from germline, CDR1 is SGHTA and CDR2 is FQGNSA. With 5 bases removed from V and 6 bases from J, the gap between germline ends came to 16 bases. This CDR3 has 15 residues. The DNA for the CDR3 is TGTGCCAGCAGCCAACCCAGGCCCTCCTCCGGGGAGCTGTTTTTT. Amino acid sequence: CASSQPRPSSGELFF.

This sequence joins TRBV7-8 and TRBJ2-7, with TRBD2 matching 7 bases. The CDR3 runs 14 residues. Germline V CDR1 and CDR2: SGHVS, FQNEAQ. Trimming at V came to 5 bases and at J to 3 bases, leaving 7 bases not matched to a gene. The CDR3 coding sequence is TGTGCCAGCAGCGCCCGGACTAGTTACTACGAGCAGTACTTC. Encoded protein: CASSARTSYYEQYF.

The gene calls are TRBV5-1 and TRBJ2-7, with D uncertain. Trimming removed 0 bases at V and 3 bases at J, with 10 bases between. The germline V gene has CDR1 SGHRS and CDR2 YFSETQ. This CDR3 comprises 14 residues. In nucleotides, the CDR3 is TGCGCCAGCAGCTTGGGAGGCGGAGTCTACGAGCAGTACTTC. It encodes CASSLGGGVYEQYF.

V usage is TRBV7-2 and J usage is TRBJ1-2; 7 bases agree with TRBD1. The CDR3 runs 15 residues. V shed 5 bases and J 4 bases; nucleotides not matched to a gene: 10. The germline V gene encodes CDR1 SGHTA and CDR2 FQGNSA. Written as DNA, the CDR3 is TGTGCCAGCAGCGCAAGACAGGGCGGAGGCTATGGCTACACCTTC. Encoded protein: CASSARQGGGYGYTF. The full variable domain, completed using reference TRBV7-2 and TRBJ1-2, is GAGVSQSPSNKVTEKGKDVELRCDPISGHTALYWYRQSLGQGLEFLIYFQGNSAPDKSGLPSDRFSAERTGGSVSTLTIQRTQQEDSAVYLCASSARQGGGYGYTFGSGTRLTVV.

As to this clone: The junction shows a germline mismatch at one end, possibly a read error. The V call is TRBV12-3 or TRBV12-4, the J call TRBJ2-2; maybe TRBD2 (5 bases). This CDR3 contains 12 residues. In DNA, the CDR3 is TGTGCCAGCAGTTTGCACACCGGGGAGCTATTTTTT. It yields the protein CASSLHTGELFF.

V usage is TRBV7-2 and J usage is TRBJ2-1; 7 bases map to TRBD2. The CDR3 length is 15 residues. CDR1 is SGHTA, CDR2 FQGNSA, per germline. Germline trimming cut 5 bases from V and 4 bases from J; bases unmatched to any gene: 8. The DNA of the CDR3 is TGTGCCAGCAGCCACGGGACTACCAGATACAATGAGCAGTTCTTC. Translating it yields CASSHGTTRYNEQFF. Variable domain in full (rest from reference TRBV7-2 and TRBJ2-1): GAGVSQSPSNKVTEKGKDVELRCDPISGHTALYWYRQSLGQGLEFLIYFQGNSAPDKSGLPSDRFSAERTGGSVSTLTIQRTQQEDSAVYLCASSHGTTRYNEQFFGPGTRLTVL.

This clone was observed a handful of times. In DNA, the CDR3 is TGTGCCAGCAGTTACCCAGAGAACACTGAAGCTTTCTTT. Encoded protein: CASSYPENTEAFF. The chain links TRBV6-2 or TRBV6-3 to TRBJ1-1; D ambiguous. The CDR3 is made up of 13 amino acids. Germline V gene data show CDR1 as MNHEY and CDR2 as SVGEGT. The germline V and J ends were trimmed by 2 bases and 1 base, with 5 bases remaining between them.

The rearrangement joins TRBV11-2 to TRBJ1-5; possible D gene TRBD1, 6 bases. Germline CDR1 reads SGHAT; CDR2 reads FQNNGV. V lost 1 base to trimming and J lost 4 bases, with 11 bases between them. This CDR3 has 15 amino acids. CDR3 protein: CASSLGGGLNQPQHF. As DNA, the CDR3 is TGTGCCAGCAGCTTAGGGGGGGGCTTAAATCAGCCCCAGCATTTT.

The chain joins TRBV7-2 to TRBJ2-3; D perhaps matches TRBD2 (6 bases). The CDR3 spans 15 residues. V was shortened by 4 bases and J by 1 base, with 12 bases between the two germline ends. CDR1 SGHTA and CDR2 FQGNSA come from the germline V gene. The CDR3 nucleotides read TGTGCCAGCAGCTCCATAGCGGAGCGCACAGATACGCAGTATTTT. Residues: CASSSIAERTDTQYF. Full variable domain (remainder filled in from reference TRBV7-2 and TRBJ2-3): GAGVSQSPSNKVTEKGKDVELRCDPISGHTALYWYRQSLGQGLEFLIYFQGNSAPDKSGLPSDRFSAERTGGSVSTLTIQRTQQEDSAVYLCASSSIAERTDTQYFGPGTRLTVL.

The chain recombines TRBV18 with TRBJ1-5, with a weak D call TRBD1 (6 bases). In germline, CDR1 is KGHSH, CDR2 LQKENI. This CDR3 is 15 amino acids long. Trimming removed 3 bases from V and 2 bases from J, with 11 bases in between. CDR3 bases: TGTGCCAGCTCACCTCGACAGGCGGGCAATCAGCCCCAGCATTTT. Its translation: CASSPRQAGNQPQHF.

Only one count was recorded for this clone. The CDR3: CASSLPPGLGQAQQYF. The CDR3 nucleotides are TGTGCCAGCAGTTTACCCCCTGGCTTAGGACAGGCACAGCAGTACTTC. V is TRBV28 and J is TRBJ2-7; 7 bases are a match to TRBD1. V shed 2 bases, J shed 8 bases, and the junction held 15 bases outside the gene matches. Germline loops: CDR1 MDHEN, CDR2 SYDVKM. The CDR3 extends over 16 amino acids. The variable domain in full, with the rest retrieved from reference TRBV28 and TRBJ2-7, is DVKVTQSSRYLVKRTGEKVFLECVQDMDHENMFWYRQDPGLGLRLIYFSYDVKMKEKGDIPEGYSVSREKKERFSLILESASTNQTSMYLCASSLPPGLGQAQQYFGPGTRLTVT.

The chain couples TRBV11-2 to TRBJ1-3; TRBD1 matches 8 bases. The CDR3 totals 17 residues. J lost 1 base, V lost 4 bases, and 9 bases had no gene match. CDR1 is SGHAT, CDR2 FQNNGV, per germline. CDR3 region: CASSSFWTGRSGNTIYF. The CDR3 nucleotides are TGTGCCAGCAGCTCTTTTTGGACAGGGAGGTCTGGAAACACCATATATTTT.

This chain joins TRBV6-5 and TRBJ2-1, with TRBD1 matching 10 bases. The length of the CDR3 is 12 residues. V gave up 5 bases and J gave up 16 bases; unmatched junction bases: 8. Germline CDR1 MNHEY, CDR2 SVGAGI. DNA of the CDR3: TGTGCCAGCAGTAAAATGACAGGGGGCCGATTCTTC. It encodes CASSKMTGGRFF.